This T cell receptor beta chain comes out of a study of CD8 T cells in Susac syndrome. Study at large: The sequenced Susac syndrome patients comprised 5 or 6 with active disease and eight in remission. Patients with Susac syndrome were therapy-naive, taking corticosteroids, with some also receiving intravenous immunoglobulin, or taking intravenous immunoglobulin alone at the time their blood was drawn. Study observations and caveats: Individuals included in the TCR sequencing and HLA analysis were acknowledged by the study to be relatively few in number.

About 0.45 to 1 ug RNA was reverse transcribed with random hexamers. TCRdb ran MiXCR on the immunoSEQ multiplex PCR reads and lists one entry per CDR3 protein. The table records about 120,000 distinct CDR3 sequences, roughly 95% of them present only once. The V and J ends lost 3 bases and 8 bases, in that order; junction bases with no gene match: 7. CDR3 length equals 13 residues. CDR1 is SGHNT and CDR2 is YYREEE in the germline V gene (reference sequence). Points on this clonotype: Its antigen is still unknown.

The source material was CD4+ T cells from PBMCs. This sequence originates from a human donor with Susac syndrome. The V and J genes are TRBV5-4 and TRBJ1-2; 7 bases line up with TRBD1. The DNA of the CDR3 is TGTGCCAGCAGCTCGACAGGGTTCGAAGGCTACACCTTC. Its protein product is CASSSTGFEGYTF.